This T cell receptor (beta chain) was captured by sequencing in a study of T-cell reconstitution after alpha-beta-depleted transplantation in children. Germline CDR1 is SQVTM and CDR2 is ANQGSEA. The V gene lost 4 bases and the J gene lost 4 bases, with 16 bases spanning the gap. The CDR3 loop spans 14 amino acids. Preparation of the TCRbeta library was carried out with unique molecular identifiers. MiXCR, applied by TCRdb to the PCR reads, yields one record per CDR3 protein. The data hold 250,000 to 300,000 distinct CDR3 sequences, with around 9.1% observed a single time. This clonotype was seen many times. Its matching antigen is unknown. Whole-study findings and limits: Newly made T cells mostly supplied T-cell counts and diversity one year after transplant. Day-60 TCRbeta diversity that was high in some patients was derived from surviving recipient T cells and thymic progenitors.

The rearrangement uses TRBV29-1 and TRBJ1-1; D perhaps matches TRBD1 (5 bases). The sequencing used PBMCs, collected before TCRalphabeta/CD19-depleted stem cell transplant. This TCR was recovered from a boy less than two years old with acute myeloid leukemia, due to receive a stem cell transplant. Here the CDR3 DNA reads TGCAGCGTTGTTCCTATGTGGAGGGGCACTGAAGCTTTCTTT. Its protein product is CSVVPMWRGTEAFF.